Following are 30 T cell receptor beta chains from one sample sequenced in a study of cytomegalovirus exposure and HLA in healthy donors. The PCR contained 60 Vbeta and 13 Jbeta primers. Generated by immunoSEQ multiplex PCR, the TCRdb table keeps only in-frame clones and is missing some. This table holds 110,000 or so clones, around 77% found once. Material for sequencing was PBMCs. The receptor set was obtained from a man aged 35-49 years in good health and CMV-seropositive.

The chain recombines TRBV5-1 with TRBJ2-5; 10 bases fit TRBD2. Trimming at V came to 4 bases and at J to 0 bases, leaving 3 bases not matched to a gene. Germline V lookup: CDR1 SGHRS, CDR2 YFSETQ. The CDR3 is 15 residues long. The CDR3: CASSGSGGNQETQYF. The CDR3 DNA sequence: TGCGCCAGCAGCGGTAGCGGGGGGAACCAAGAGACCCAGTACTTC.

The chain has TRBV30 and TRBJ2-3; D may be TRBD2 (6 bases). Between the trimmed V and J ends, which lost 3 bases and 5 bases, there was a span of 12 bases. Germline V gene lookup returns CDR1 GTSNPN and CDR2 SVGIG (reference sequence). The CDR3 length is 13 residues. For the CDR3, the DNA is TGTGCCTGGAGAATTTTGGGGGGAGATACGCAGTATTTT. It is translated as CAWRILGGDTQYF.

The sample holds a few counts of this clone. The CDR3, as DNA: TGTGCCAGCAGTTACTCGACAGGGGCCTCTGGAAACACCATATATTTT. Translated: CASSYSTGASGNTIYF. The chain links TRBV6-5 to TRBJ1-3, with 8 bases aligning to TRBD1. Germline assignment: CDR1 MNHEY and CDR2 SVGAGI. With 0 bases clipped from V and 0 bases from J, the junction kept 1 base outside the gene matches. The length of the CDR3 is 16 residues.

This clone is classed as medium-sized. The CDR3 loop is CASSPGTSGGTDTQYF. In nucleotides, the CDR3 is TGTGCCAGCAGCCCCGGGACTAGCGGGGGCACAGATACGCAGTATTTT. The chain employs TRBV6-4 and TRBJ2-3; TRBD2 matches 13 bases. CDR1 and CDR2 (germline): MRHNA, SNTAGT. This CDR3 has 16 amino acids. The junction had 4 bases not matched to a gene; V was cut back by 6 bases and J by 1 base.

The V call is TRBV28, the J call TRBJ1-5; D may be TRBD1 (6 bases). The CDR3 extends over 15 amino acids. The ends were cut back, 5 bases at V and 4 bases at J, with 15 bases in the middle. Germline-derived CDR1 and CDR2 are MDHEN and SYDVKM. CDR3 nucleotides: TGTGCCAGCAGTACCCTGGACAGCCGGAATCAGCCCCAGCATTTT. This codes for CASSTLDSRNQPQHF.

V gene TRBV15 combines with J gene TRBJ2-7, with D maybe TRBD2 (7 bases). The CDR3 is 16 amino acids. Germline values: CDR1 LNHNV, CDR2 YYDKDF (reference sequence). With 0 bases removed from V and 5 bases from J, the gap between germline ends came to 17 bases. The DNA for the CDR3 is TGTGCCACCAGCAGAGATCGGGGGGCCCCGAGCGACGAGCAGTACTTC. The encoded protein is CATSRDRGAPSDEQYF. Supplemented by reference TRBV15 and TRBJ2-7, the full variable domain reads DAMVIQNPRYQVTQFGKPVTLSCSQTLNHNVMYWYQQKSSQAPKLLFHYYDKDFNNEADTPDNFQSRRPNTSFCFLDIRSPGLGDTAMYLCATSRDRGAPSDEQYFGPGTRLTVT.

V and J are TRBV30 and TRBJ1-4, with unresolved D. V lost 2 bases and J 5 bases, leaving 12 bases between the germline ends. Germline V gene data show CDR1 as GTSNPN and CDR2 as SVGIG (reference sequence). The CDR3 extends over 14 amino acids. The CDR3 nucleotides read TGTGCCTGGAGTCAGACTGTTTCGAATGAAAAACTGTTTTTT. Its translation: CAWSQTVSNEKLFF. The variable domain in full, completed from reference TRBV30 and TRBJ1-4, reads SQTIHQWPATLVQPVGSPLSLECTVEGTSNPNLYWYRQAAGRGLQLLFYSVGIGQISSEVPQNLSASRPQDRQFILSSKKLLLSDSGFYLCAWSQTVSNEKLFFGSGTQLSVL.

The chain combines TRBV7-9 with TRBJ1-2, with D unresolved. CDR3 size: 15 residues. The germline V and J ends were trimmed by 3 bases and 7 bases, with 18 bases remaining between them. CDR1 is SEHNR, CDR2 FQNEAQ, per germline (reference sequence). The CDR3 sequence is CASSFGAGAAGGYTF. CDR3 DNA sequence: TGTGCCAGCAGCTTCGGCGCGGGAGCGGCCGGTGGCTACACCTTC.

This clone is medium-sized (0.01 to 0.1%). This sequence joins TRBV2 and TRBJ2-7, with TRBD1 matching over 7 bases. The trim removed 7 bases at V and 1 base at J, leaving 4 bases unmatched. The CDR3 consists of 13 residues. Germline V gene sequence: CDR1 SNHLY, CDR2 FYNNEI. The CDR3 nucleotides read TGTGCCAGCAACTGGGACAGTTCCTACGAGCAGTACTTC. It encodes CASNWDSSYEQYF.

This chain links TRBV7-2 with TRBJ2-7; D is undetermined. The germline V gene has CDR1 SGHTA and CDR2 FQGNSA. Trimming shortened V by 0 bases and J by 2 bases, and 11 bases separated the two germline ends. CDR3 length equals 15 residues. The CDR3, as DNA: TGTGCCAGCAGCTTAGCTTTTGGCGGCGCCTACGAGCAGTACTTC. Translated, it gives CASSLAFGGAYEQYF.

J is TRBJ1-6 and V is TRBV7-6; D ambiguous. The CDR3 has 14 residues. Germline CDR1 is SGHVS and CDR2 is FNYEAQ. The V and J ends lost 1 base and 7 bases respectively, with 8 bases between them. This CDR3 reads CASSLVLRNSPLHF. The DNA for the CDR3 is TGTGCCAGCAGCTTAGTGTTGAGGAATTCACCCCTCCACTTT.

Comment on this clone: The junction shows a germline mismatch at one end, possibly a read error. The V gene is TRBV7-9, the J gene TRBJ2-6; TRBD1 might be the D (5 bases). The germline CDR1 and CDR2 sequences are SEHNR and FQNEAQ (reference sequence). CDR3 length equals 15 residues. As DNA, the CDR3 is TGTGCCAGCAGCTTTGTTCGCTCTGGGGCCAACGGCCTGACTTTC. This gives the protein CASSFVRSGANGLTF.

The genes are TRBV27 and TRBJ2-6, with 12 bases lining up with TRBD2. V shed 8 bases and J 3 bases; nucleotides not matched to a gene: 5. Germline assignment: CDR1 MNHEY and CDR2 SMNVEV (reference sequence). This CDR3 is built from 16 residues. CDR3 DNA: TGTGCCAGCCGACTAGCGGGGGATGGTGGGGCCAACGTCCTGACTTTC. Translating it yields CASRLAGDGGANVLTF.

V is TRBV7-2 and J is TRBJ1-6, with 7 bases identical to TRBD1. Losses at the gene ends were 6 bases for V and 7 bases for J; bases not matched to a gene: 0. CDR1 is SGHTA, CDR2 FQGNSA, per germline. CDR3 length equals 12 residues. CDR3 sequence (DNA): TGTGCCAGCAGGACAGGGAATTCACCCCTCCACTTT. Translated, it gives CASRTGNSPLHF.

This chain uses TRBV6-1 with TRBJ1-5, with no clear D. Looked up from germline, CDR1 is MNHNS and CDR2 is SASEGT. Deletions cut 5 bases from V and 1 base from J, with 6 bases between. CDR3 size: 13 residues. The CDR3 is CASSSQSNQPQHF. CDR3 sequence (DNA): TGTGCCAGCAGTTCCCAGAGCAATCAGCCCCAGCATTTT.

The genes are TRBV7-9 and TRBJ2-2; 9 bases are a match to TRBD1. Germline V gene data show CDR1 as SEHNR and CDR2 as FQNEAQ (reference sequence). The CDR3 runs to 16 residues. V lost 5 bases, J lost 5 bases, and 9 bases stayed unmatched. CDR3 amino acids: CASSPRDRVGTGELFF. The CDR3 nucleotides read TGTGCCAGCAGCCCCCGGGACAGGGTCGGTACCGGGGAGCTGTTTTTT.

The chain has TRBV11-3 and TRBJ2-7; possible D gene TRBD1, 6 bases. V gave up 5 bases and J gave up 6 bases, with 11 bases separating them. Germline V lookup: CDR1 SGHNT, CDR2 YENEEA. The CDR3 extends over 12 amino acids. The chain's CDR3 is CASSIQGGEQYF. CDR3 DNA sequence: TGTGCCAGCAGCATACAGGGTGGCGAGCAGTACTTC.

J is TRBJ1-1 and V is TRBV10-2; D unclear. Germline loops: CDR1 WSHSY, CDR2 SAAADI. V was cut by 8 bases and J by 0 bases, with 10 bases left in between. CDR3 length: 13 amino acids. The CDR3 region has the DNA TGCGCCAGCCGAGAGAGCTTGAACACTGAAGCTTTCTTT. Translating it yields CASRESLNTEAFF.

V and J are TRBV4-1 and TRBJ2-2; 11 bases are a match to TRBD1. The germline gives CDR1 MGHRA, CDR2 YSYEKL. V lost 6 bases to trimming and J lost 4 bases; unmatched junction nucleotides: 7. The CDR3 is made up of 16 amino acids. In DNA form, the CDR3 reads TGCGCCAGCAGGAAGGGACAGGGGGTCGCCACCGGGGAGCTGTTTTTT. Amino acid sequence: CASRKGQGVATGELFF.

The CDR3 DNA reads TGTGCCAGTATGGGACAGGGATCCTACAATGAGCAGTTCTTC. Translating it yields CASMGQGSYNEQFF. This rearrangement joins TRBV19 to TRBJ2-1; 9 nucleotides agree with TRBD1. CDR1 and CDR2 (germline): LNHDA, SQIVND (reference sequence). J was trimmed by 1 base and V by 7 bases; bases with no gene match: 2. The CDR3 runs 14 residues.

This chain joins TRBV18 and TRBJ1-1; possibly TRBD1 for D (6 bases). Deletions cut 2 bases from V and 0 bases from J, with 10 bases between. CDR3 length: 15 amino acids. CDR1 is KGHSH and CDR2 is LQKENI in the germline V gene. The CDR3 DNA is TGTGCCAGCTCACCAACCGGGACATTGAACACTGAAGCTTTCTTT. Translation gives CASSPTGTLNTEAFF.

This chain connects TRBV7-9 to TRBJ2-7; no definite D call. Per the germline V gene, CDR1 is SEHNR and CDR2 is FQNEAQ (reference sequence). V gave up 1 base and J gave up 3 bases, with 7 bases separating them. The CDR3 contains 13 residues. The CDR3 loop is CASSLVYSYEQYF. The CDR3 coding sequence is TGTGCCAGCAGCTTAGTTTACAGCTACGAGCAGTACTTC.

The CDR3 DNA sequence: TGTGCCAGCAGTTACCGCGGCGATACGCAGTATTTT. Protein sequence: CASSYRGDTQYF. This chain connects TRBV6-5 to TRBJ2-3; the D is unclear. Germline V CDR1 and CDR2: MNHEY, SVGAGI. V was clipped by 2 bases and J by 6 bases, with 6 bases between them. The CDR3 extends over 12 amino acids.

The V call is TRBV7-6, the J call TRBJ2-5, with 7 bases identical to TRBD1. Germline loops: CDR1 SGHVS, CDR2 FNYEAQ. The CDR3 is 14 amino acids. V shed 2 bases, J shed 4 bases, and the junction held 4 bases outside the gene matches. The CDR3: CASSLSTGLETQYF. In DNA form, the CDR3 reads TGTGCCAGCAGCTTATCGACAGGGTTAGAGACCCAGTACTTC.

The chain's CDR3 is CASSIMPGSGNTIYF. The DNA for the CDR3 is TGTGCCAGTAGTATTATGCCGGGCTCTGGAAACACCATATATTTT. The V and J genes are TRBV19 and TRBJ1-3; D ambiguous. The CDR3 has 15 residues. Germline values: CDR1 LNHDA, CDR2 SQIVND (reference sequence). V was cut by 3 bases and J by 0 bases, with 9 bases left in between.

The J gene is TRBJ1-2, the V gene TRBV7-2; maybe TRBD1 (5 bases). Trimming took 3 bases from V and 6 from J, leaving 14 bases between them. This CDR3 spans 14 amino acids. The germline V gene encodes CDR1 SGHTA and CDR2 FQGNSA. Written as DNA, the CDR3 is TGTGCCAGCAGCTTCGCCAGGGCCAAGGATGGCTACACCTTC. As protein: CASSFARAKDGYTF. Variable domain in full (rest from reference TRBV7-2 and TRBJ1-2): GAGVSQSPSNKVTEKGKDVELRCDPISGHTALYWYRQSLGQGLEFLIYFQGNSAPDKSGLPSDRFSAERTGGSVSTLTIQRTQQEDSAVYLCASSFARAKDGYTFGSGTRLTVV.

In this sample, this clone turned up once. This chain uses TRBV2 with TRBJ2-3; the D is unclear. Germline CDR1 reads SNHLY; CDR2 reads FYNNEI. There are 12 residues in the CDR3. Trimming pared 6 bases from V and 2 bases from J, leaving 6 bases between. CDR3 coding DNA: TGTGCCAGCAGGCTATCCACAGATACGCAGTATTTT. Protein sequence: CASRLSTDTQYF.

The V call is TRBV7-2, the J call TRBJ2-1; 8 bases line up with TRBD1. V lost 7 bases to trimming and J lost 4 bases; unmatched junction nucleotides: 12. Germline assignment: CDR1 SGHTA and CDR2 FQGNSA. This CDR3 region has 16 residues. CDR3 protein: CASTRQGQVIYNEQFF. The DNA of the CDR3 is TGTGCCAGCACCCGACAGGGACAGGTTATATACAATGAGCAGTTCTTC.

The rearrangement joins TRBV1 to TRBJ1-5; the DNA was not compared with TRBD1, the D call given in the table. TRBV1 is termed a pseudogene. The CDR3 runs 17 residues. Here the CDR3 reads CTSSQGTGGAVNQPQHF. The CDR3 bases are TGCACCAGCAGCCAAGGGACAGGGGGCGCGGTCAATCAGCCCCAGCATTTT.

The V gene is TRBV19, the J gene TRBJ1-6; D may be TRBD1 (6 bases). The CDR3 runs to 21 residues. Trimming stripped 5 bases from V and 4 bases from J, with 30 bases between. CDR1 and CDR2 from the germline V gene are LNHDA and SQIVND (reference sequence). CDR3 residues: CASSPPGPGTTAEFYNSPLHF. CDR3 coding DNA: TGTGCCAGTAGTCCACCCGGCCCGGGGACAACCGCGGAGTTTTATAATTCACCCCTCCACTTT.